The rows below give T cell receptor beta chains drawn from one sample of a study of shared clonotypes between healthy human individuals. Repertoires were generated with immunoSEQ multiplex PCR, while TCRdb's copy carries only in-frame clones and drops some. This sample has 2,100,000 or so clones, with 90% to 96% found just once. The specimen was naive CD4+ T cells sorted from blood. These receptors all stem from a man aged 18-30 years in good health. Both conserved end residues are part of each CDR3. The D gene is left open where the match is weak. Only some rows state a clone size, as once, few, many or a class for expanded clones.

DNA: TGTGCCAGCAGTTTATTGACAGGGACCACTGAAGCTTTCTTT
CDR3: CASSLLTGTTEAFF
D: TRBD1
V: TRBV27
size: .
J: TRBJ1-1

DNA: TGTGCCAGCAGTTTGGATCGGACTAGCGGTTACAATGAGCAGTTCTTC
CDR3: CASSLDRTSGYNEQFF
D: TRBD2
V: TRBV28
size: .
J: TRBJ2-1

DNA: TGTGCCAGCAAGGGCTCTAATACCTACGAGCAGTACTTC
CDR3: CASKGSNTYEQYF
D: .
V: TRBV2
size: once
J: TRBJ2-7

DNA: TGTGCCTGGTCTATGAATTTAAATGAAAAACTGTTTTTT
CDR3: CAWSMNLNEKLFF
D: .
V: TRBV30
size: .
J: TRBJ1-4

DNA: TGCGCCAGCAGCTCCGGGGTGACAGATACGCAGTATTTT
CDR3: CASSSGVTDTQYF
D: .
V: TRBV5-1
size: .
J: TRBJ2-3

DNA: TGTGCCCACCGCGGGAGGCCCGGGGAGCTGTTTTTT
CDR3: CAHRGRPGELFF
D: TRBD2
V: TRBV28
size: .
J: TRBJ2-2

DNA: TGCAGTGCTAGGGACAGCTATGGCTACACCTTC
CDR3: CSARDSYGYTF
D: .
V: TRBV20-1
size: few
J: TRBJ1-2

DNA: TGTGCCAGCAGCCAGGGGGCCAATCCCTACGAGCAGTACTTC
CDR3: CASSQGANPYEQYF
D: TRBD1
V: TRBV28
size: .
J: TRBJ2-7

DNA: TGTGCCAGCAGTCTCGATGTCGACGAGCAGTACTTC
CDR3: CASSLDVDEQYF
D: .
V: TRBV28
size: .
J: TRBJ2-7

DNA: TGTGCCAGTAGTCCTAGCGGGGGCCTAAAAGAGACCCAGTACTTC
CDR3: CASSPSGGLKETQYF
D: TRBD2
V: TRBV19
size: .
J: TRBJ2-5

DNA: TGTGCCAGCAGTGAACCCGATGACAGGAGCTCCTATAATTCACCCCTCCACTTT
CDR3: CASSEPDDRSSYNSPLHF
D: .
V: TRBV6-1
size: .
J: TRBJ1-6

DNA: TGTGCCAGCAGTCGGCGGACAGGGGGCCCCTACGAGCAGTACTTC
CDR3: CASSRRTGGPYEQYF
D: TRBD1
V: TRBV6-5
size: .
J: TRBJ2-7

DNA: TGCGCCAGCAGCTTGGTAGCGGGGGGCATCACCGGGGAGCTGTTTTTT
CDR3: CASSLVAGGITGELFF
D: TRBD2
V: TRBV5-1
size: .
J: TRBJ2-2

DNA: TGTGCCAGCAGAACAGGGAGTGGTGGCTACACCTTC
CDR3: CASRTGSGGYTF
D: .
V: TRBV28
size: .
J: TRBJ1-2

DNA: TGTGCCAGTAGTATACAGGGTCTCGAGAGAGACAATGAGCAGTTCTTC
CDR3: CASSIQGLERDNEQFF
D: .
V: TRBV19
size: .
J: TRBJ2-1

DNA: TGTGCCAGCAGCTCTCAGGGAAGCTACGAGCAGTACTTC
CDR3: CASSSQGSYEQYF
D: .
V: TRBV7-2
size: .
J: TRBJ2-7

DNA: TGTGCCAGCAGGGCCGGGTCCACAGATACGCAGTATTTT
CDR3: CASRAGSTDTQYF
D: .
V: TRBV6-5
size: .
J: TRBJ2-3

DNA: TGTGCCAGCAGCCAGGACAGGAACTATGGCTACACCTTC
CDR3: CASSQDRNYGYTF
D: TRBD1
V: TRBV7-6
size: few
J: TRBJ1-2

DNA: TGTGCCAGCAGCGTAGGGTCTTGGGAGGCCAATGAGCAGTTCTTC
CDR3: CASSVGSWEANEQFF
D: .
V: TRBV9
size: .
J: TRBJ2-1

DNA: TGCAGCGTAGTGGTCGCTGAGCAGTTCTTC
CDR3: CSVVVAEQFF
D: .
V: TRBV29-1
size: .
J: TRBJ2-1

DNA: TGTGCCAGCAGCTTAGGGTACTCTGGAAACACCATATATTTT
CDR3: CASSLGYSGNTIYF
D: .
V: TRBV11-2
size: once
J: TRBJ1-3

DNA: TGTGCCTGGAGTGTACTAAGGCACTTCGAGCAGTACTTC
CDR3: CAWSVLRHFEQYF
D: .
V: TRBV30
size: .
J: TRBJ2-7

DNA: TGTGCCATCAGTGATGGACTAGCGGGACTAGGGGAGACCCAGTACTTC
CDR3: CAISDGLAGLGETQYF
D: TRBD2
V: TRBV10-3
size: .
J: TRBJ2-5

DNA: TGCAGCGTTGAAAATTGGGGGGTCGAGCAGTTCTTC
CDR3: CSVENWGVEQFF
D: .
V: TRBV29-1
size: .
J: TRBJ2-1

DNA: TGTGCCAGCAGCGTAGATACAGACAATGAGCAGTTCTTC
CDR3: CASSVDTDNEQFF
D: .
V: TRBV9
size: once
J: TRBJ2-1

DNA: TGTGCCAGCTCACCACCGAGGGGCGAGGGTGAAAAACTGTTTTTT
CDR3: CASSPPRGEGEKLFF
D: .
V: TRBV18
size: .
J: TRBJ1-4

DNA: TGTGCCAGCAGCGTAGAGCCTAGCGGGGGGAGACTGAACACCGGGGAGCTGTTTTTT
CDR3: CASSVEPSGGRLNTGELFF
D: TRBD2
V: TRBV9
size: .
J: TRBJ2-2

DNA: TGTGCCAGCTCGCACACAGATACGCAGTATTTT
CDR3: CASSHTDTQYF
D: .
V: TRBV18
size: .
J: TRBJ2-3

DNA: TGCGCCAGCAGCTTGGCCCCTGGAAACACTGAAGCTTTCTTT
CDR3: CASSLAPGNTEAFF
D: .
V: TRBV5-1
size: .
J: TRBJ1-1

DNA: TGTGCCAGCAGCCCGGGGGGGCGTAATTCACCCCTCCACTTT
CDR3: CASSPGGRNSPLHF
D: .
V: TRBV6-5
size: .
J: TRBJ1-6

DNA: TGTGCCAGCAGCTTACTGGGGGGAACTAATAATGAAAAACTGTTTTTT
CDR3: CASSLLGGTNNEKLFF
D: .
V: TRBV7-2
size: once
J: TRBJ1-4

DNA: TGCGCCAGCAGCTTGTCCGGGACGGTGAACACTGAAGCTTTCTTT
CDR3: CASSLSGTVNTEAFF
D: .
V: TRBV5-1
size: .
J: TRBJ1-1

DNA: TGTGCCAGTAGAGCGAGCGGGGGGGGAGAGACCCAGTACTTC
CDR3: CASRASGGGETQYF
D: TRBD2
V: TRBV19
size: .
J: TRBJ2-5

DNA: TGTGCCAGCAGCTTGGGCCCGAATCCTTCGTTCTTC
CDR3: CASSLGPNPSFF
D: .
V: TRBV5-4
size: .
J: TRBJ2-1

DNA: TGTGCCAGCAGACCACAACTCCAGGGGATTGCAACTAATGAAAAACTGTTTTTT
CDR3: CASRPQLQGIATNEKLFF
D: .
V: TRBV28
size: .
J: TRBJ1-4

DNA: TGTGCCATCAGGGCGGAGGTCAACACTGAAGCTTTCTTT
CDR3: CAIRAEVNTEAFF
D: .
V: TRBV10-3
size: .
J: TRBJ1-1

DNA: TGTGCCAGCAGGATGCTAGCGGGAGGAAACGAGCAGTACTTC
CDR3: CASRMLAGGNEQYF
D: TRBD2
V: TRBV7-6
size: .
J: TRBJ2-7

DNA: TGTGCCAGCAGCCAGGATGGGCGGGCGGACAGGGACCAAGAGACCCAGTACTTC
CDR3: CASSQDGRADRDQETQYF
D: TRBD1
V: TRBV4-2
size: .
J: TRBJ2-5

DNA: TGTGCCAGCAGATCCGGGACCCTCAGTGTTTATGGCTACACCTTC
CDR3: CASRSGTLSVYGYTF
D: .
V: TRBV28
size: .
J: TRBJ1-2

DNA: TGTGCCAGCAGCCCACCGAAAAGACCAGGGGGTCACTACGAGCAGTACTTC
CDR3: CASSPPKRPGGHYEQYF
D: TRBD1
V: TRBV5-4
size: .
J: TRBJ2-7

DNA: TGTGCCAGCAGCTTAGGGACAGGGGCGAACACTGAAGCTTTCTTT
CDR3: CASSLGTGANTEAFF
D: TRBD1
V: TRBV7-6
size: .
J: TRBJ1-1

DNA: TGCGCCAGCAGCCAAGACTGGGGGGAGACCCAGTACTTC
CDR3: CASSQDWGETQYF
D: .
V: TRBV4-3
size: .
J: TRBJ2-5

DNA: TGTGCCTGGAACTGGGACGCCGCCAATGAGCAGTTCTTC
CDR3: CAWNWDAANEQFF
D: .
V: TRBV30
size: once
J: TRBJ2-1

DNA: TGTGCCAGCAGTTTATCGGCTAGCGGGGGCCTAAGGGAGACCCAGTACTTC
CDR3: CASSLSASGGLRETQYF
D: TRBD2
V: TRBV28
size: .
J: TRBJ2-5

DNA: TGTGCCACCAGCAGAGATGTACAGATGAACACTGAAGCTTTCTTT
CDR3: CATSRDVQMNTEAFF
D: .
V: TRBV15
size: .
J: TRBJ1-1

DNA: TGCGCCAGCAGCCAAGAAGGGGGGCTGACCTACAATGAGCAGTTCTTC
CDR3: CASSQEGGLTYNEQFF
D: .
V: TRBV4-1
size: .
J: TRBJ2-1

DNA: TGCGCCAGCAGTGAGTCGAACAGGGGTGGACAGCCCCAGCATTTT
CDR3: CASSESNRGGQPQHF
D: TRBD1
V: TRBV10-2
size: .
J: TRBJ1-5

DNA: TGTGCCAGCAGCGTTATGGGCACGTCCTACGAGCAGTACTTC
CDR3: CASSVMGTSYEQYF
D: .
V: TRBV9
size: .
J: TRBJ2-7

DNA: TGTGCCAGCAGCTTAGCTGGACAGGGGTCGAGGCAGTACTTC
CDR3: CASSLAGQGSRQYF
D: TRBD1
V: TRBV7-2
size: .
J: TRBJ2-7

DNA: TGTGCCTGGAGTGTACGTCGGGGGGGGGCAGATACGCAGTATTTT
CDR3: CAWSVRRGGADTQYF
D: TRBD2
V: TRBV30
size: .
J: TRBJ2-3

DNA: TGTGCCAGCAGCCTCTCGGCCACGGCTAACTACGAGCAGTACTTC
CDR3: CASSLSATANYEQYF
D: .
V: TRBV7-6
size: .
J: TRBJ2-7

DNA: TGTGCCAGCAGCTTGACGGGGAGGAACACTGAAGCTTTCTTT
CDR3: CASSLTGRNTEAFF
D: .
V: TRBV5-8
size: .
J: TRBJ1-1

DNA: TGTGCCAGCAGCAGGGGGCAGGGTGACCAAGAGACCCAGTACTTC
CDR3: CASSRGQGDQETQYF
D: TRBD1
V: TRBV7-8
size: .
J: TRBJ2-5